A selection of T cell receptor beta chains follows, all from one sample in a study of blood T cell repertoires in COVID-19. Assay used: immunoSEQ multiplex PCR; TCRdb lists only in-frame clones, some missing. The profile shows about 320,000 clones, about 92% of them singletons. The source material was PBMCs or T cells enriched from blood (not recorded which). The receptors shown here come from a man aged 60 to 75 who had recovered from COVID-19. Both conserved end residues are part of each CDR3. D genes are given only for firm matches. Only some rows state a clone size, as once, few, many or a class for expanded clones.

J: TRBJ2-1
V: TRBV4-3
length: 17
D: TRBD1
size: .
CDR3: CASSQGAGTGAYNEQFF
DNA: TGCGCCAGCAGCCAGGGCGCCGGGACAGGGGCCTACAATGAGCAGTTCTTC

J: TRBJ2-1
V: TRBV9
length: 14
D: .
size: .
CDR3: CASSVRRASGEQFF
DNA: TGTGCCAGCAGCGTCAGGAGGGCGTCTGGGGAGCAGTTCTTC

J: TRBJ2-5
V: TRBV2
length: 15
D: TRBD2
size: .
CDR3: CASTLAGGPQETQYF
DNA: TGTGCCAGCACTTTAGCGGGAGGGCCCCAAGAGACCCAGTACTTC

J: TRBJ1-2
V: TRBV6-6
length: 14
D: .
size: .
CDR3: CASSQTGLNYGYTF
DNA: TGTGCCAGCAGTCAGACCGGACTTAACTATGGCTACACCTTC

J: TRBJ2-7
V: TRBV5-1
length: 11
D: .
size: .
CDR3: CASSLEAGRYF
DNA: TGCGCCAGCAGCTTGGAGGCAGGTAGGTACTTC

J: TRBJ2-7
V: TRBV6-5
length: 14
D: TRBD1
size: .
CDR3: CASRKDRALWEQYF
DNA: TGTGCCAGCAGGAAAGACAGGGCATTGTGGGAGCAGTACTTC

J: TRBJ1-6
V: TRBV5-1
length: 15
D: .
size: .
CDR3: CASSLGERLFSPLHF
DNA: TGCGCCAGCAGCTTGGGCGAGCGACTCTTTTCACCCCTCCACTTT

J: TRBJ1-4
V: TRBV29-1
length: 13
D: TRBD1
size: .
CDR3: CSVRRQGAEKLFF
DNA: TGCAGCGTTAGGAGGCAGGGGGCGGAAAAACTGTTTTTT

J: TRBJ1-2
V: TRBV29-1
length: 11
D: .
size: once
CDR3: CSLRAGYGYTF
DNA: TGCAGCCTCCGGGCGGGGTATGGCTACACCTTC

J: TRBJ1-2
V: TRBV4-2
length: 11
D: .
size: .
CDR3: CASSQDGGYTF
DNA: TGTGCCAGCAGCCAAGATGGCGGCTACACCTTC

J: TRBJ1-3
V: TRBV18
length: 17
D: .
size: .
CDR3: CASSYSSRGQGGNTIYF
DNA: TGTGCCAGCTCATACTCCTCCAGGGGACAAGGGGGAAACACCATATATTTT

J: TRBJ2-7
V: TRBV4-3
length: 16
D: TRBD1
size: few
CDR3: CASSQDQWTGPYEQYF
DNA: TGCGCCAGCAGCCAAGATCAATGGACAGGGCCCTACGAGCAGTACTTC

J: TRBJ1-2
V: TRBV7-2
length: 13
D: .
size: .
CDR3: CASRPPRDYGYTF
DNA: TGTGCCAGCAGACCTCCCAGGGACTATGGCTACACCTTC

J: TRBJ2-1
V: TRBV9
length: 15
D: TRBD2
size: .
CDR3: CASSREGAGANEQFF
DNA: TGTGCCAGCTCCCGAGAAGGAGCGGGAGCAAATGAGCAGTTCTTC

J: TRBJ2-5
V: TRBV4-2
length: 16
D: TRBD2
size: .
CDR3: CASSQDLRGGQETQYF
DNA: TGTGCCAGCAGCCAAGATCTGCGGGGGGGTCAAGAGACCCAGTACTTC

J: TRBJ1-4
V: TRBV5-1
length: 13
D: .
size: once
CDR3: CASSGTNNEKLFF
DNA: TGCGCCAGCTCCGGGACAAATAATGAAAAACTGTTTTTT

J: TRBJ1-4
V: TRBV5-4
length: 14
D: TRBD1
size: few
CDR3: CASSLPGGRRKLFF
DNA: TGTGCCAGCAGCTTGCCAGGGGGAAGAAGGAAACTGTTTTTT

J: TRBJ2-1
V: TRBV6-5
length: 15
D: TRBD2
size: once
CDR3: CASRLTSGVFNEQFF
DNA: TGTGCCAGCAGACTGACTAGCGGGGTGTTTAATGAGCAGTTCTTC

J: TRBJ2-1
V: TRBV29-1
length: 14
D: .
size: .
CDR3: CSVEGPLRGNEQFF
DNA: TGCAGCGTTGAAGGCCCCCTCCGAGGCAATGAGCAGTTCTTC

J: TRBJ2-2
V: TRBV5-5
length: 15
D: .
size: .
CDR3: CASSLAGLGTGELFF
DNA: TGTGCCAGCAGCTTGGCAGGGTTAGGTACCGGGGAGCTGTTTTTT

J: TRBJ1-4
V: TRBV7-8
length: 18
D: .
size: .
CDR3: CASSLVRQKFLPNEKLFF
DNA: TGTGCCAGCAGCTTAGTTCGACAGAAGTTCCTACCTAATGAAAAACTGTTTTTT

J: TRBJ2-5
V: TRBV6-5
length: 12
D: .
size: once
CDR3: CASRTSGETQYF
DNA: TGTGCCAGCAGGACTAGTGGAGAGACCCAGTACTTC

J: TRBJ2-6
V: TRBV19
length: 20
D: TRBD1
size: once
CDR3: CASFSGTGSADHSGANVLTF
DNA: TGTGCCAGCTTTTCCGGGACAGGGTCCGCCGACCACTCTGGGGCCAACGTCCTGACTTTC

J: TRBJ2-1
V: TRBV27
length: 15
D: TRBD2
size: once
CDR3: CASSQGTSGNNEQFF
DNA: TGTGCCAGCAGCCAAGGGACTAGCGGAAACAATGAGCAGTTCTTC

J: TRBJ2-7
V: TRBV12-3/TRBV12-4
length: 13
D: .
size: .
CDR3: CASSFLTWDEQYF
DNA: TGTGCCAGCAGTTTTTTGACTTGGGACGAGCAGTACTTC

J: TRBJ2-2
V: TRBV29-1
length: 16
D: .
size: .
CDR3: CSVELGSGVDTGELFF
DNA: TGCAGCGTTGAACTAGGGAGTGGGGTTGACACCGGGGAGCTGTTTTTT

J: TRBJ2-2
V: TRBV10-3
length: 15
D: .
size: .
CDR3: CAISVGTANTGELFF
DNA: TGTGCCATCAGTGTTGGAACAGCAAACACCGGGGAGCTGTTTTTT

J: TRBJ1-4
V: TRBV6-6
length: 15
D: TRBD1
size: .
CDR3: CASSSPEGAGEKLFF
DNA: TGTGCCAGCAGTTCCCCTGAGGGGGCTGGGGAAAAACTGTTTTTT

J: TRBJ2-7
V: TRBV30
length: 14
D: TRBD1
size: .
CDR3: CAWNLGQGAYEQYF
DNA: TGTGCCTGGAACCTAGGACAGGGGGCGTACGAGCAGTACTTC

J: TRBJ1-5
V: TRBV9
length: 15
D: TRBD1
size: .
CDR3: CASSARDSLNQPQHF
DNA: TGTGCCAGCAGCGCCCGGGACAGCCTCAATCAGCCCCAGCATTTT

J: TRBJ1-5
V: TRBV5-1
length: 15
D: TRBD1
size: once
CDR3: CASSLGDRDNQPQHF
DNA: TGCGCCAGCAGCTTGGGGGACAGGGACAATCAGCCCCAGCATTTT

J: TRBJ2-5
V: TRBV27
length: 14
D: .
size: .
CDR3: CASSSLGDQETQYF
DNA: TGTGCCAGCAGTTCCCTAGGAGACCAAGAGACCCAGTACTTC

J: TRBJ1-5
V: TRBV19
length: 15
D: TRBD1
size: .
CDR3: CASRSIGTGDQPQHF
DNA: TGTGCCAGTAGGTCTATCGGGACAGGGGATCAGCCCCAGCATTTT

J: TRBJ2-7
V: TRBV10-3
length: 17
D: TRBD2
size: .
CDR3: CAISEGGLADNSYEQYF
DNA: TGTGCCATCAGTGAGGGCGGTCTAGCGGATAACTCCTACGAGCAGTACTTC

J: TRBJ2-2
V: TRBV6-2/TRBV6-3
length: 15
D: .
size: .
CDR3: CASSYSKGSGGELFF
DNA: TGTGCCAGCAGTTACTCGAAGGGTTCGGGAGGGGAGCTGTTTTTT

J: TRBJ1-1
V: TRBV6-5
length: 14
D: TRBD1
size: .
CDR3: CASRGTGGNTEAFF
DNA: TGTGCCAGCAGGGGTACAGGGGGCAATACTGAAGCTTTCTTT

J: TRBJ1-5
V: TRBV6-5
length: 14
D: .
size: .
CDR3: CASSYLTPNQPQHF
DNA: TGTGCCAGCAGTTACCTCACTCCCAATCAGCCCCAGCATTTT

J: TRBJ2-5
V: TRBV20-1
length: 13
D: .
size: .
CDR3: CSASLGGRETQYF
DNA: TGCAGTGCTAGTTTAGGAGGCAGAGAGACCCAGTACTTC

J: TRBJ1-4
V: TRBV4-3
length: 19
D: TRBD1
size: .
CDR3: CASSQDRGTGEVTNEKLFF
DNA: TGCGCCAGCAGCCAAGATCGTGGGACAGGGGAAGTTACTAATGAAAAACTGTTTTTT

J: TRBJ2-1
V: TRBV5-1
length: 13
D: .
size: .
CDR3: CASSITGPGEQFF
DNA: TGCGCCAGCAGCATCACAGGCCCTGGTGAGCAGTTCTTC

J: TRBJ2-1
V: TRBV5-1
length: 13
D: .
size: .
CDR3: CASSSGGGNEQFF
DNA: TGCGCCAGCAGCTCGGGGGGCGGCAATGAGCAGTTCTTC

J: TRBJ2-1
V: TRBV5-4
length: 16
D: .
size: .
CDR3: CASSLASGAFYNEQFF
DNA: TGTGCCAGCAGCTTGGCGTCAGGGGCGTTCTACAATGAGCAGTTCTTC

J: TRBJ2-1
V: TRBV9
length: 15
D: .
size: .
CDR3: CASSAYPGPQGEQFF
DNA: TGTGCCAGCAGCGCGTACCCGGGCCCCCAGGGTGAGCAGTTCTTC

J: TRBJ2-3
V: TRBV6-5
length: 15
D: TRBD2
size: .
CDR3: CASSFNSGGQGTQYF
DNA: TGTGCCAGCAGTTTTAACAGCGGGGGGCAGGGTACGCAGTATTTT

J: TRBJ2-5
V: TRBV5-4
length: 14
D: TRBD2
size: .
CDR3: CASSYTSGAETQYF
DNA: TGTGCCAGCAGCTACACTAGCGGTGCTGAGACCCAGTACTTC

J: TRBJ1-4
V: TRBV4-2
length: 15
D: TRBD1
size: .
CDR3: CASSQEGQRNEKLFF
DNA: TGTGCCAGCAGCCAAGAGGGACAGCGTAATGAAAAACTGTTTTTT

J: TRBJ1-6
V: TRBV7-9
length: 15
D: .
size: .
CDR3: CASSRGGSGNSPLHF
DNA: TGTGCCAGCAGCCGGGGGGGTTCGGGCAATTCACCCCTCCACTTT

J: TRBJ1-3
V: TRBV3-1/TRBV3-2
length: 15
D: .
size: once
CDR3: CASSRFTSSGNTIYF
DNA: TGTGCCAGCAGCCGCTTTACCAGCTCTGGAAACACCATATATTTT